The rows below give T cell receptor beta chains drawn from one sample of a study of CD8+CD57+ T cells in acquired aplastic anemia. MiXCR, applied by TCRdb to the reads, yields one record per CDR3 protein. There are about 270,000 distinct CDR3 sequences in the sample; around 60% occur only once, and around 8% lies in the top ten. The sequencing input was sorted CD4+, CD8+, or CD8+CD57+ T cells (not recorded which) from PBMCs. The receptors were sampled from a human donor with severe aplastic anemia or a healthy control (not recorded which). The conserved cysteine and the conserved F or W are not part of the CDR3 here. Fields, in order: J gene, V gene, CDR3 protein.

j_gene: TRBJ1-5; v_gene: TRBV5-1; CDR3aa: ASSLGTGSYSNQPQH
j_gene: TRBJ1-2; v_gene: TRBV6-5; CDR3aa: ASSAVNYGYT
j_gene: TRBJ1-5; v_gene: TRBV6-6; CDR3aa: ASSYVGSLNQPQH
j_gene: TRBJ2-3; v_gene: TRBV10-2; CDR3aa: ASAKKQGPSTDTQY
j_gene: TRBJ1-6; v_gene: TRBV20-1; CDR3aa: SARDPGRGSPLH
j_gene: TRBJ1-3; v_gene: TRBV20-1; CDR3aa: SARDREQPYLGNTIY
j_gene: TRBJ1-5; v_gene: TRBV19; CDR3aa: ASSQGLNQPQH
j_gene: TRBJ1-1; v_gene: TRBV25-1; CDR3aa: ASSARDNYEAF
j_gene: TRBJ2-7; v_gene: TRBV7-9; CDR3aa: ASSFAGTSGYEQY
j_gene: TRBJ2-7; v_gene: TRBV7-9; CDR3aa: ASSFPGGTEQY
j_gene: TRBJ2-5; v_gene: TRBV5-1; CDR3aa: ASSLVRGLETQY
j_gene: TRBJ1-6; v_gene: TRBV19; CDR3aa: ASSTKNSPLH
j_gene: TRBJ1-3; v_gene: TRBV20-1; CDR3aa: SAPQNTGASSGNTIY
j_gene: TRBJ2-3; v_gene: TRBV10-1; CDR3aa: ANTSGSSDTQY
j_gene: TRBJ2-5; v_gene: TRBV7-6; CDR3aa: ASSLTPEQPQY
j_gene: TRBJ2-7; v_gene: TRBV20-1; CDR3aa: SARTGYTYEQY
j_gene: TRBJ2-7; v_gene: TRBV12-3/TRBV12-4; CDR3aa: ASSGQGREEQY
j_gene: TRBJ2-1; v_gene: TRBV4-3; CDR3aa: ASSQDLSGGYNEQF
j_gene: TRBJ2-1; v_gene: TRBV6-7; CDR3aa: ASGRDRSNEQF
j_gene: TRBJ2-1; v_gene: TRBV10-2; CDR3aa: ASCGGEQF
j_gene: TRBJ2-7; v_gene: TRBV20-1; CDR3aa: SASRIHGGHEQY
j_gene: TRBJ2-7; v_gene: TRBV20-1; CDR3aa: SAREDRDYEQY
j_gene: TRBJ2-3; v_gene: TRBV10-3; CDR3aa: AISGRETTDTQY
j_gene: TRBJ1-5; v_gene: TRBV6-1; CDR3aa: ASSVQGPQH
j_gene: TRBJ2-7; v_gene: TRBV7-9; CDR3aa: ASSVGQFYEQY
j_gene: TRBJ2-7; v_gene: TRBV10-3; CDR3aa: AISPAYEQY
j_gene: TRBJ1-4; v_gene: TRBV9; CDR3aa: ASSGQVTTNEKLF
j_gene: TRBJ2-7; v_gene: TRBV12-3/TRBV12-4; CDR3aa: ASNLGQGKNEQY
j_gene: TRBJ2-7; v_gene: TRBV2; CDR3aa: ASSVRTVGLNEQY
j_gene: TRBJ1-2; v_gene: TRBV20-1; CDR3aa: SAPGQAPAGYT
j_gene: TRBJ2-1; v_gene: TRBV5-8; CDR3aa: ASSYNPVRQFEQF
j_gene: TRBJ2-3; v_gene: TRBV12-3/TRBV12-4; CDR3aa: ASSLAGTRL
j_gene: TRBJ2-7; v_gene: TRBV11-1; CDR3aa: ASRSRLGGYEQY
j_gene: TRBJ2-7; v_gene: TRBV2; CDR3aa: ASSVGGTGLFTYEQY
j_gene: TRBJ2-1; v_gene: TRBV7-8; CDR3aa: ASSFDRATVSQF
j_gene: TRBJ2-7; v_gene: TRBV7-2; CDR3aa: ASRGPAGYEQY
j_gene: TRBJ1-5; v_gene: TRBV6-5; CDR3aa: ASSRGPIGSQH
j_gene: TRBJ1-2; v_gene: TRBV6-5; CDR3aa: ASSYSTRNYGYT
j_gene: TRBJ1-1; v_gene: TRBV19; CDR3aa: ASSTTRNSGEAF
j_gene: TRBJ2-5; v_gene: TRBV24-1; CDR3aa: ATSGRDPKETQY
j_gene: TRBJ1-1; v_gene: TRBV7-9; CDR3aa: ASSVLTGEAF
j_gene: TRBJ2-7; v_gene: TRBV5-6; CDR3aa: ASRSLTVPRGEQY
j_gene: TRBJ2-7; v_gene: TRBV7-2; CDR3aa: ASSLGGRSLD
j_gene: TRBJ2-3; v_gene: TRBV2; CDR3aa: ASSDPLRDTQY
j_gene: TRBJ1-2; v_gene: TRBV19; CDR3aa: ASRGTGGSYGYT
j_gene: TRBJ2-7; v_gene: TRBV4-1; CDR3aa: ASSQGWGDRGTYEQY
j_gene: TRBJ1-3; v_gene: TRBV11-2; CDR3aa: ASSLETGSAELGGNTVY
j_gene: TRBJ2-5; v_gene: TRBV20-1; CDR3aa: SARDYRGALQETQY
j_gene: TRBJ2-7; v_gene: TRBV2; CDR3aa: ASTLGQHYEQY
j_gene: TRBJ2-5; v_gene: TRBV9; CDR3aa: ASSVSEETQY
j_gene: TRBJ2-5; v_gene: TRBV9; CDR3aa: ASSVDLAGEGETQY
j_gene: TRBJ2-3; v_gene: TRBV7-9; CDR3aa: ASSSGMRGQTDTQY
j_gene: TRBJ2-5; v_gene: TRBV20-1; CDR3aa: SAIRGSGKETQY
j_gene: TRBJ1-1; v_gene: TRBV7-3; CDR3aa: ASSLADGEAF
j_gene: TRBJ1-1; v_gene: TRBV5-4; CDR3aa: ASSLDTNTEAF
j_gene: TRBJ1-2; v_gene: TRBV10-3; CDR3aa: AISEDSAGYT
j_gene: TRBJ2-1; v_gene: TRBV20-1; CDR3aa: SASAQGEF
j_gene: TRBJ2-7; v_gene: TRBV7-3; CDR3aa: ASSLKGDPSYEQY
j_gene: TRBJ1-1; v_gene: TRBV7-9; CDR3aa: ASSPRTVTEAF